The rows below give T cell receptor beta chains drawn from one sample of a study of control samples from healthy donors and cancer patients. The repertoire was sequenced with immunoSEQ multiplex PCR; TCRdb's copy has only in-frame clones and lacks some. The sample has some 120,000 clones, roughly 95% seen once. The sample taken for sequencing was blood. Every receptor here comes from a man younger than 40 in good health. Both conserved end residues are trimmed from each CDR3. Each record gives: V gene, J gene, CDR3 protein.

TRBV19	TRBJ2-5	ASSTWDDRFQY
TRBV5-1	TRBJ2-3	ASSLAEGGADTQY
TRBV6-5	TRBJ1-2	ASRTGIGYGYT
TRBV5-1	TRBJ2-7	ASNLGQGSYEQY
TRBV6-5	TRBJ2-2	ASRHDDGELF
TRBV10-3	TRBJ1-1	ASQGRPNTEAF
TRBV6-5	TRBJ1-5	ASGPGNQPQH
TRBV3-1/TRBV3-2	TRBJ1-6	ASSRNTGGWNSPLH
TRBV27	TRBJ1-2	ASSWTAVTSYGYT
TRBV7-2	TRBJ2-1	ASSFRTGGNEQF
TRBV2	TRBJ1-5	ASSEIAGQGHQPQH
TRBV5-1	TRBJ2-7	ASSLADDYEQY
TRBV6-5	TRBJ2-5	ASFVGRDGETQY
TRBV4-1	TRBJ1-4	ASSRQGPNEKLF
TRBV4-2	TRBJ1-5	ASSQGRTINQPQH
TRBV6-5	TRBJ2-3	ASSQLAGGTDTQY
TRBV2	TRBJ2-7	ASSEAGNLFDEQY
TRBV27	TRBJ2-2	ASSFGTYTGELF
TRBV6-2/TRBV6-3	TRBJ2-3	ASSSLTPGTDTQY
TRBV28	TRBJ1-2	ATMVRGKSYGYT
TRBV7-2	TRBJ1-5	ASSLGLAGLNQPQH
TRBV7-7	TRBJ2-7	ASSLQGWYDEQY
TRBV7-9	TRBJ2-3	ASSLVSDTQY
TRBV6-5	TRBJ1-1	ASGDVTEAF
TRBV6-2/TRBV6-3	TRBJ1-1	ASSYGTVEAF
TRBV11-2	TRBJ1-5	ASTPGENSNQPQH
TRBV20-1	TRBJ1-5	SASLAGGNQPQH
TRBV28	TRBJ1-1	ASSLRTTEAF
TRBV7-9	TRBJ2-2	ASSLARGSTGELF
TRBV19	TRBJ1-1	ASSIGGPEAF
TRBV29-1	TRBJ1-2	SVSDGNYGYT
TRBV5-6	TRBJ1-5	ASRAGAGGNQPQH
TRBV11-2	TRBJ2-7	ASSSDRDEQY